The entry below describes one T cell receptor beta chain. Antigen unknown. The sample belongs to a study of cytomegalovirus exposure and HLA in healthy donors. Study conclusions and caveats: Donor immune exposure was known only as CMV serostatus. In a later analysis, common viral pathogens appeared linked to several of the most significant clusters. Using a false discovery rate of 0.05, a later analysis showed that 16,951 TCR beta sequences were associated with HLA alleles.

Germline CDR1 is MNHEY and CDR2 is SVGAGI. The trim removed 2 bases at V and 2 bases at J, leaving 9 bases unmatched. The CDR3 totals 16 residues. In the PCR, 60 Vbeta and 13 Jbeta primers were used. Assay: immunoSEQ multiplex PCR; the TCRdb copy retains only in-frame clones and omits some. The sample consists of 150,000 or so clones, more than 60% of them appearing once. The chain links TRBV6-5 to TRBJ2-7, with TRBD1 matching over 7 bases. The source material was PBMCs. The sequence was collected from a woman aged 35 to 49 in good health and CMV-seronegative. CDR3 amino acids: CASSYRKGTVTYEQYF. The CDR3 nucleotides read TGTGCCAGCAGTTACCGCAAGGGGACAGTGACCTACGAGCAGTACTTC.